Listed here is a single T cell receptor (beta chain). Trimming removed 8 bases from V and 3 bases from J, with 5 bases in between. This CDR3 is 10 amino acids long. Germline V gene data show CDR1 as MNHNS and CDR2 as SASEGT. The method was immunoSEQ multiplex PCR; TCRdb's version includes in-frame clones alone and lacks a portion of them. The sample lists tens of thousands of clones; about 96% were seen once. This specimen belongs to a study of technical replicates of blood from a few donors. Sequenced material: T cells isolated from PBMCs. This receptor was obtained from a human donor in good health. The rearrangement uses TRBV6-1 and TRBJ2-7, with D unclear. The CDR3 loop reads CASLLYEQYF. The CDR3 DNA reads as TGTGCCAGCCTCCTCTACGAGCAGTACTTC.